A selection of T cell receptor beta chains follows, all from one sample in a study of T cell responses to AZD1222 COVID-19 vaccine. Clones were sequenced by immunoSEQ multiplex PCR, and TCRdb holds only the in-frame ones, with some missing. The sample includes 150,000 to 200,000 clones, approximately 92% of them seen just once. Sequencing used peripheral blood, obtained on day 0 of AZD1222 vaccination. These receptor sequences come from an adult in good health. The conserved cysteine and the conserved F or W are not part of the CDR3 here. Fields, in order: V gene, J gene, clone size, CDR3 protein. The size entry is marked missing in some rows and otherwise reads once, few, many or a size class.

v_call: TRBV6-5
j_call: TRBJ1-1
clone_size: NA
cdr3_aa: ASSYFGQGATEAF

v_call: TRBV5-1
j_call: TRBJ1-4
clone_size: few
cdr3_aa: ASSLGTAGEKLF

v_call: TRBV7-2
j_call: TRBJ2-1
clone_size: NA
cdr3_aa: ASSLAQGAYNEQF

v_call: TRBV6-2/TRBV6-3
j_call: TRBJ1-2
clone_size: NA
cdr3_aa: ASSAWDSANYGYT

v_call: TRBV11-3
j_call: TRBJ2-3
clone_size: NA
cdr3_aa: ASSLALAGSTDTQY

v_call: TRBV19
j_call: TRBJ1-3
clone_size: NA
cdr3_aa: ASSWNRVPGNTIY

v_call: TRBV30
j_call: TRBJ1-6
clone_size: NA
cdr3_aa: AWEFGNSPLH

v_call: TRBV5-4
j_call: TRBJ1-2
clone_size: NA
cdr3_aa: ASSFGQALGYGYT

v_call: TRBV7-6
j_call: TRBJ2-5
clone_size: NA
cdr3_aa: ASSLSRQGGEETQY

v_call: TRBV7-2
j_call: TRBJ1-5
clone_size: once
cdr3_aa: ASSLARGSSNQPQH

v_call: TRBV2
j_call: TRBJ1-4
clone_size: NA
cdr3_aa: ASREGVGKGSEKLF

v_call: TRBV19
j_call: TRBJ1-2
clone_size: NA
cdr3_aa: ASSSASGRGYT

v_call: TRBV29-1
j_call: TRBJ2-1
clone_size: once
cdr3_aa: GLSRTYNEQF

v_call: TRBV18
j_call: TRBJ2-5
clone_size: NA
cdr3_aa: ASSPRAGGTQETQY

v_call: TRBV6-6
j_call: TRBJ1-2
clone_size: NA
cdr3_aa: ASQFVPGTTHGYT

v_call: TRBV10-2
j_call: TRBJ2-2
clone_size: NA
cdr3_aa: ASSEWGVGELF

v_call: TRBV6-5
j_call: TRBJ1-1
clone_size: NA
cdr3_aa: ASSYSRNTEAF

v_call: TRBV28
j_call: TRBJ2-7
clone_size: NA
cdr3_aa: ASSLQADEQY

v_call: TRBV7-9
j_call: TRBJ2-1
clone_size: once
cdr3_aa: ASSPTLRGADNEQF

v_call: TRBV6-6
j_call: TRBJ1-2
clone_size: NA
cdr3_aa: ASSYSGQGVGYT

v_call: TRBV24-1
j_call: TRBJ2-1
clone_size: NA
cdr3_aa: ATSAGDRAYNEQF

v_call: TRBV5-4
j_call: TRBJ1-4
clone_size: NA
cdr3_aa: ASSLNGGSGNEKLF

v_call: TRBV5-5
j_call: TRBJ1-1
clone_size: NA
cdr3_aa: ASGVEPANTEAF

v_call: TRBV18
j_call: TRBJ1-1
clone_size: NA
cdr3_aa: ASSPPFGEAPRTEAF

v_call: TRBV11-3
j_call: TRBJ1-1
clone_size: NA
cdr3_aa: ASSPGGGPPAF

v_call: TRBV4-3
j_call: TRBJ1-2
clone_size: NA
cdr3_aa: ASSQLRGQHYGYT

v_call: TRBV3-1/TRBV3-2
j_call: TRBJ1-2
clone_size: NA
cdr3_aa: ASSFKQGRYWGYT

v_call: TRBV18
j_call: TRBJ1-1
clone_size: NA
cdr3_aa: ASSPARGAGSTEAF

v_call: TRBV6-5
j_call: TRBJ2-3
clone_size: NA
cdr3_aa: ASSYMTDPDTQY

v_call: TRBV13
j_call: TRBJ1-1
clone_size: NA
cdr3_aa: ASSLVHGNTEAF

v_call: TRBV2
j_call: TRBJ2-3
clone_size: NA
cdr3_aa: ASSGEGRTTSTDTQY